The rows below give T cell receptor beta chains drawn from one sample of a study of tumor-infiltrating lymphocytes in primary liver carcinoma. TCRdb independently ran MiXCR on the multiplex PCR reads; one entry per CDR3 protein. The repertoire consists of approximately 74,000 distinct CDR3 sequences, with 65% to 75% occurring once and the leading ten covering about 13%. Sequences were obtained from liver tumor tissue from sampling region 4. These receptor sequences come from a woman in her sixties or seventies with primary liver carcinoma and hepatitis B virus infection. CDR3s include the opening cysteine and the closing phenylalanine or tryptophan. Each record gives: D gene, clone size, V gene, J gene, CDR3 DNA, CDR3 protein. A D gene is named only where the DNA matches it firmly. The size of a clone is reported for some rows only, either as once, few or many, or as a class for expanded clones.

.,many,TRBV12-3/TRBV12-4,TRBJ2-3,TGTGCCAGCACCATGGGGCGGCGGGGAAGCACAGATACGCAGTATTTT,CASTMGRRGSTDTQYF
.,many,TRBV7-9,TRBJ2-1,TGTGCCAGCAGCTTGATGGCCTACAATGAGCAGTTCTTC,CASSLMAYNEQFF
TRBD1,.,TRBV29-1,TRBJ2-3,TGCAGCGTTGTCCAGACGGGAAGAGGGACAGATACGCATTATTTT,CSVVQTGRGTDTHYF
TRBD1,.,TRBV6-6,TRBJ1-5,TGTGTCAGCATTTACCAGGGGGCGGGCCAGCCCCAGCATTTT,CVSIYQGAGQPQHF
.,.,TRBV6-5,TRBJ2-5,TGTGCCAACAGTTACCCGAGGAACAGGGAAGAGACCCAGTACTTC,CANSYPRNREETQYF
TRBD1,many,TRBV28,TRBJ2-1,TGTGCCAGCAGTCCACAACCAGGACAGGGAGTGAGTCAGGAGCAGTTCTTC,CASSPQPGQGVSQEQFF
.,.,TRBV6-1,TRBJ2-3,TGTGCCAACAGGGTAGCGGACTATAGCACGGATACGCAGTATTTT,CANRVADYSTDTQYF
.,.,TRBV6-1,TRBJ1-6,TGTGTCAGCACGCGGGGGGCGGAGAATTCACCCCTCCACTTT,CVSTRGAENSPLHF
TRBD2,.,TRBV28,TRBJ2-5,TGTGCCAGCAGAAACCTAGCGGGAGGAGAGACCCAGTACTTC,CASRNLAGGETQYF
.,.,TRBV4-1,TRBJ1-1,TGCGCCAGCAGCGCGGGGAACACCGTAGCTTTCTTT,CASSAGNTVAFF
.,.,TRBV29-1,TRBJ1-5,TGCAGCGCCAGGCTCCTTGGGGAAGGACTAGGAGATACGCAGCATTTT,CSARLLGEGLGDTQHF
.,.,TRBV19,TRBJ2-7,TGTGCCAGTAGTATACCAGGGATCTACGAGCAGTACTTC,CASSIPGIYEQYF
TRBD1,many,TRBV6-1,TRBJ1-1,TGTGCCAGCAGCACCCGCAGACAGGGAAAAACTGAAGCTTTCTTT,CASSTRRQGKTEAFF
TRBD2,.,TRBV11-1,TRBJ2-4,TGTGCCTGCAGCTTTCCCGGGACCAGCGGGACCAAAAACATTCAGTACTTC,CACSFPGTSGTKNIQYF